This TCR beta chain was sequenced in a study of shared clonotypes between healthy human individuals. Findings of the study overall: Despite large depth, sorted-subset datasets appeared incompletely sequenced.

Repertoires were generated with immunoSEQ multiplex PCR, while TCRdb's copy carries only in-frame clones and drops some. The sample includes fewer than 2.5 million clones, over 85% of them seen just once. As concerns this clone: What it binds is not known.

CDR1 is KGHSH, CDR2 LQKENI, per germline. With V trimmed by 4 bases and J by 4 bases, 4 bases remained unmatched. The CDR3 is made up of 14 amino acids. Negatively enriched CD4+ T cells were divided by CD45RA into naive and memory. This sequence originates from a man between 18 and 35 years old in good health. Some clones in this sample may be carry-over from other donors' samples. Sequenced material: naive CD4+ T cells from PBMCs. The sample's subset: CD45RA+ positively selected. The V gene is TRBV18, the J gene TRBJ2-1, with 7 positions matching TRBD1. CDR3 in DNA: TGTGCCAGCTCACTCGACAGGGAGTACAATGAGCAGTTCTTC. Amino acids: CASSLDREYNEQFF. The full variable domain, in which reference TRBV18 and TRBJ2-1 provide the parts outside the CDR3, is NAGVMQNPRHLVRRRGQEARLRCSPMKGHSHVYWYRQLPEEGLKFMVYLQKENIIDESGMPKERFSAEFPKEGPSILRIQQVVRGDSAAYFCASSLDREYNEQFFGPGTRLTVL.